This T cell receptor beta chain was retrieved from a study of T cell changes during pregnancy in multiple sclerosis. The method was immunoSEQ multiplex PCR; TCRdb's version includes in-frame clones alone and lacks a portion of them. The sample carries around 58,000 clones, more than 80% recorded once. The CDR3 is 13 amino acids. The germline gives CDR1 SNHLY, CDR2 FYNNEI. The V gene lost 2 bases and the J gene lost 3 bases, with 7 bases spanning the gap. The rearrangement joins TRBV2 to TRBJ1-1, with unresolved D. The source of this sequence is a female donor in good health, enrolled as a control in a pregnancy study. Sequenced material: CD4+ T cells from peripheral blood mononuclear cells, taken after pregnancy. The CDR3 loop is CASSETGYTEAFF. CDR3 nucleotide sequence: TGTGCCAGCAGTGAAACGGGTTACACTGAAGCTTTCTTT.